One and the same sample provided the 2 T cell receptor beta chains below, sequenced in a study of T cell repertoires in cytomegalovirus infection (dated 2019 in TCRdb). No antigen has been identified for these receptors. TCRdb lists the instrument as Illumina HiSeq 1500. The raw public reads went through TCRdb reprocessing: fastp at Q25, MiXCR clone calling, in-frame beta chains kept. Each record represents a unique CDR3 protein, reported with the most common genes and DNA among its rows. Counted in this sample were 550,000 to 850,000 distinct CDR3 sequences; about 33% of them appeared once. Clones ranked in the top ten supply 15% to 20% of the sample. The treatment or condition label corresponds to: in vitro stimulation with specific CMV peptide epitopes to enrich CMV-specific T cells. The sequencing used cultured PBMCs, collected from culture after CMV antigen stimulation. Source of these receptors: a human donor in good health (CMV status not recorded). Some clones in this sample may be carry-over from other donors' samples.

The chain recombines TRBV2 with TRBJ2-3; D unresolved. Germline V CDR1 and CDR2: SNHLY, FYNNEI. The CDR3 extends over 11 amino acids. Trimming removed 10 bases from V and 7 bases from J, with 12 bases in between. In DNA form, the CDR3 reads TGTGCCACAACGATTGGAAATACGCAGTATTTT. It translates to CATTIGNTQYF.

The chain recombines TRBV20-1 with TRBJ1-5, with no clear D. Trimming pared 0 bases from V and 7 bases from J, leaving 7 bases between. The V gene's germline CDR1 is DFQATT and CDR2 SNEGSKA (reference sequence). This CDR3 spans 12 amino acids. CDR3 region: CSARDGGQPQHF. CDR3 coding DNA: TGCAGTGCTAGAGATGGCGGGCAGCCCCAGCATTTT.